This is a list of T cell receptor beta chains from one sample in a study of T cells in Graves' hyperthyroidism and ophthalmopathy. TCRdb fed the multiplex PCR reads into MiXCR, producing one record per CDR3 protein. The repertoire holds about 690,000 distinct CDR3 sequences, 17% seen once, with 15% to 18% in the top ten. What was sequenced was blood. These receptors came from a man in his fifties or sixties with Graves' hyperthyroidism. The CDR3 runs from the conserved cysteine through the conserved F or W. A D gene is named only where the DNA matches it firmly. The listing skips clone size in some rows; elsewhere it reads once, few, many or a size class.

NA TRBJ2-1 TRBV6-1 NA TGTGCCAGCATACAAACCGGGCCAGAGGGTTACAATGAGCAGTTCTTC CASIQTGPEGYNEQFF
few TRBJ1-1 TRBV18 NA TGTGCCAGCTCACTATTCGGACAACCAGCTTTCTTT CASSLFGQPAFF
NA TRBJ1-2 TRBV20-1 TRBD1 TGCAGTGCTAGAGACCTGACAGGGGGCGGAGGCTACACCTTC CSARDLTGGGGYTF
NA TRBJ1-5 TRBV29-1 NA TGCAGCGTTGTCACAGGGTTGGGGCAGCCCCAGCATTTT CSVVTGLGQPQHF
few TRBJ2-6 TRBV28 TRBD1 TGTGCCAGCAGTTCGACAGGGGAGTCGACTGGGGCCAACGTCCTGACTTTC CASSSTGESTGANVLTF
few TRBJ2-3 TRBV10-3 TRBD2 TGTGCCATCAGTGAGTCTATTAGCGGGAGGAAGGGAGGAGGCCAACAACCTCCCGGCCATACGCAGTATTTT CAISESISGRKGGGQQPPGHTQYF
few TRBJ2-7 TRBV5-1 TRBD1 TGCGCCAGCAGCCGCCGGGACAGGGCCTCCTACGAGCAGTACTTC CASSRRDRASYEQYF
many TRBJ1-2 TRBV30 NA TGTGCCTGGAGTGGGGGGCTGTCATATGGCTACACCTTC CAWSGGLSYGYTF
many TRBJ2-5 TRBV28 NA TGTGCCAGCACCTCTCAGGTGGGGGCCGGGGAGACCCAGTACTTC CASTSQVGAGETQYF
NA TRBJ1-5 TRBV18 NA TGTGCCAGCTCACCGGGGTGGAGTGGTGGCAATCAGCCCCAGCATTTT CASSPGWSGGNQPQHF
NA TRBJ2-3 TRBV6-5 NA TGTGCCAGCAGTTACTTTGGGAAGACAGATACGCAGTATTTT CASSYFGKTDTQYF
many TRBJ2-7 TRBV2 NA TGTGCCAGCAGATTGGCGAACTACGAGCAGTACTTC CASRLANYEQYF
NA TRBJ1-6 TRBV9 NA TGTGCCAGCAGCCCCACCGGGGGCAGAAATAATTCACCCCTCCACTTT CASSPTGGRNNSPLHF
many TRBJ2-3 TRBV2 TRBD1 TGTGCCAGCTTGGGACAGACCGCAGATACGCAGTATTTT CASLGQTADTQYF
many TRBJ1-1 TRBV5-1 TRBD1 TGCGCCAGCAGCTCTAAGACAGGGGGCAGGAACACTGAAGCTTTCTTT CASSSKTGGRNTEAFF
NA TRBJ2-7 TRBV6-2/TRBV6-3 NA TGTGCCAGCAGACCATACGGAATAACCTACGAGCAGTACTTC CASRPYGITYEQYF
many TRBJ1-1 TRBV3-1 NA TGTGCCAGCAGCCGTTGGTCAAGGGAAGGGGATCCTGAAGCTTTCTTT CASSRWSREGDPEAFF
many TRBJ2-5 TRBV11-3 NA TGTGCCAGCAGCTACCGGGACCGAGAGACCCAGTACTTC CASSYRDRETQYF
many TRBJ2-2 TRBV7-2 TRBD2 TGTGCCAGCAGCCCCAGCGGGAGGAGTGGCACCGGGGAGCTGTTTTTT CASSPSGRSGTGELFF
NA TRBJ2-3 TRBV20-1 TRBD2 TGCAGTGCTAGAGGACTAGCGGGAGGTTATACAGATACGCAGTATTTT CSARGLAGGYTDTQYF
few TRBJ2-2 TRBV19 TRBD2 TGTGCCAGTGCGGGAGTTCCAAGGAACACCGGGGAGCTGTTTTTT CASAGVPRNTGELFF
many TRBJ1-6 TRBV2 NA TGTGCCAGCAGAGCCCCAGGAGCGAATAATTCACCCCTCCACTTT CASRAPGANNSPLHF